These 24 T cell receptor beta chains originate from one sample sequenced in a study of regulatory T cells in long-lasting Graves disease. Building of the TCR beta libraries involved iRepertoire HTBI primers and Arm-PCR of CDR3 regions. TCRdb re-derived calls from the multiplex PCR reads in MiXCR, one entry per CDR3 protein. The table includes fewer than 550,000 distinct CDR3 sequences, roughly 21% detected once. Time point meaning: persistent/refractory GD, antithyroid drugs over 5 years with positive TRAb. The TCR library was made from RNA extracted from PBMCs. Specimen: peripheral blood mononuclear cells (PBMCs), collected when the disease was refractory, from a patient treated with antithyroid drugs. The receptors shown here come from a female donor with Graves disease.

CDR3 sequence reads: CASSQPGGPKNSPLHF. CDR3 DNA sequence: TGCGCCAGCAGCCAACCCGGGGGGCCTAAAAATTCACCCCTCCACTTT. This chain connects TRBV4-1 to TRBJ1-6; tentative D call: TRBD1 (6 bases). The CDR3 has 16 residues. Per germline, CDR1 MGHRA and CDR2 YSYEKL. V gave up 2 bases and J gave up 7 bases, with 15 bases separating them.

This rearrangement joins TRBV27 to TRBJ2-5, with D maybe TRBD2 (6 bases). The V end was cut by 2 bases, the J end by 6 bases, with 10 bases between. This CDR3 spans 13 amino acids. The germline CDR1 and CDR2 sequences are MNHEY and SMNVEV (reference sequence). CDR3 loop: CASSLGGGKTQYF. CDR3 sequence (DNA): TGTGCCAGCAGTTTAGGGGGAGGAAAGACCCAGTACTTC.

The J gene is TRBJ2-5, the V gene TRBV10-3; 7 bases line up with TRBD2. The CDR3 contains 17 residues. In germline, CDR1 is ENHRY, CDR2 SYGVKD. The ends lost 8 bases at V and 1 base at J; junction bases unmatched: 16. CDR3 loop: CAIQPAVSGVLQETQYF. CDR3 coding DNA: TGTGCCATCCAACCGGCTGTAAGCGGGGTGCTCCAAGAGACCCAGTACTTC.

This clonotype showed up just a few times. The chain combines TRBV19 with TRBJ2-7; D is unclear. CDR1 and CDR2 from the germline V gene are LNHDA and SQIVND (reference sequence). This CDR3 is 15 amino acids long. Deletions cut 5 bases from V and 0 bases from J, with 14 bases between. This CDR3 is CASSPKPRSSYEQYF. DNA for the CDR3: TGTGCCAGTAGTCCCAAGCCACGAAGCTCCTACGAGCAGTACTTC.

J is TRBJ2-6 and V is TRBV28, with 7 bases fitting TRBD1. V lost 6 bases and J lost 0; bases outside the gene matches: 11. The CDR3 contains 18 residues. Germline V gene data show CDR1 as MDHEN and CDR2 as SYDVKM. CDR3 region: CASRRDRVQSSGANVLTF. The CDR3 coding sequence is TGTGCCAGCAGGAGGGACAGAGTCCAGAGCTCTGGGGCCAACGTCCTGACTTTC.

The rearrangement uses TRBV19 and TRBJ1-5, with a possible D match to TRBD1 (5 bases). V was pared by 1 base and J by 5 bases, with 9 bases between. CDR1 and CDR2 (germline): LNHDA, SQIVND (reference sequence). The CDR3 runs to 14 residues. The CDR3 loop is CASSIGGSYQPQHF. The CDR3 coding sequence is TGTGCCAGTAGTATAGGGGGCAGCTATCAGCCCCAGCATTTT.

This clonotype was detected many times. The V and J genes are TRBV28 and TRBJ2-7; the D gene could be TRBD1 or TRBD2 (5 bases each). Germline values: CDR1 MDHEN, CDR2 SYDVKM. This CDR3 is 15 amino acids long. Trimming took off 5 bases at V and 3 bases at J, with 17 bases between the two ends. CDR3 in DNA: TGTGCCAGCAGTGCGACAGCCCGAGGGGACTACGAGCAGTACTTC. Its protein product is CASSATARGDYEQYF.

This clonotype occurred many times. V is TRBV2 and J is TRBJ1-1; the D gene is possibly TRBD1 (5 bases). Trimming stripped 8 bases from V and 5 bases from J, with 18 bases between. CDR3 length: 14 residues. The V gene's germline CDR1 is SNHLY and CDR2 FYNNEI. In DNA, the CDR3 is TGTGCCAGCCCAGCCTGGGGGGGAGGGACTGAAGCTTTCTTT. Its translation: CASPAWGGGTEAFF.

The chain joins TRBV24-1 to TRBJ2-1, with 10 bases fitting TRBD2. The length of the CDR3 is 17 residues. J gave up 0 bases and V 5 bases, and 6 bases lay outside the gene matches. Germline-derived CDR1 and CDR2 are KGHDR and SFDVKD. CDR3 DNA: TGTGCCACCAGTGGTTTCACTAGCGGGGACTCCTACAATGAGCAGTTCTTC. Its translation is CATSGFTSGDSYNEQFF.

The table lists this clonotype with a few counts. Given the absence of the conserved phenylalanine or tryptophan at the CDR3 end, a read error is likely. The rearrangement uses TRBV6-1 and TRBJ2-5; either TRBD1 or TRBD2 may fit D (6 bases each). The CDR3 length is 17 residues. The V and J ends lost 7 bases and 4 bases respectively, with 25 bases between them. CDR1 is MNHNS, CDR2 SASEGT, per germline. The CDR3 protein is CASNPHWRGQGGETQYL. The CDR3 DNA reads TGTGCCAGCAATCCCCATTGGCGGGGACAAGGTGGAGAGACCCAGTACCTC.

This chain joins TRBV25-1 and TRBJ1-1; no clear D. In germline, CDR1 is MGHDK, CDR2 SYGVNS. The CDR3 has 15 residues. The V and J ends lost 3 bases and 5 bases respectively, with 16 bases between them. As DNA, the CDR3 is TGTGCCAGCAGTGAGGTGGCGGGCGCGGGGACTGAAGCTTTCTTT. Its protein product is CASSEVAGAGTEAFF.

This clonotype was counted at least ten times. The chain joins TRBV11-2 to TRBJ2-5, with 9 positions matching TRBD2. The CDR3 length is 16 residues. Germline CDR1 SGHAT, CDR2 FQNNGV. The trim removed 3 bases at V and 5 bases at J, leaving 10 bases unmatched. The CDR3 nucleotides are TGTGCCAGCAGCTTCCCGGGTAGCGGGAGCGGTGAGACCCAGTACTTC. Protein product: CASSFPGSGSGETQYF.

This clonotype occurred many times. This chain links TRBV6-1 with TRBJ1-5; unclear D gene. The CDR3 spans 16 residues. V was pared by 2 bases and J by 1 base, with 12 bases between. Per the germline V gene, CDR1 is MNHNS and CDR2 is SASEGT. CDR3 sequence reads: CASSEYAIMSNQPQHF. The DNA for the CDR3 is TGTGCCAGCAGTGAATACGCCATTATGAGCAATCAGCCCCAGCATTTT.

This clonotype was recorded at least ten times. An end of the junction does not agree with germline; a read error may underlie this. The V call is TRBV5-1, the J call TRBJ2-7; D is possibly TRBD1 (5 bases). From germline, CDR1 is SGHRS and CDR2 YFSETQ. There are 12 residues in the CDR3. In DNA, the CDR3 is TGTGCCAGCAGCTTTCAGGGTCACGAGCAGTACTTC. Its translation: CASSFQGHEQYF.

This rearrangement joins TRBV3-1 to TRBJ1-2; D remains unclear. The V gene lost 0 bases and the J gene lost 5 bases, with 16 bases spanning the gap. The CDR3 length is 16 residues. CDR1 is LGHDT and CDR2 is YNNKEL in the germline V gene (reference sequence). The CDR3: CASSQDFRSDVYGYTF. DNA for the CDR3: TGTGCCAGCAGCCAAGATTTTAGGTCGGATGTTTATGGCTACACCTTC.

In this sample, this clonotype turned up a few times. The CDR3 spells CASSIGPYMGNQPQHF. For the CDR3, the DNA is TGTGCCAGTAGTATAGGACCTTACATGGGCAATCAGCCCCAGCATTTT. The V call is TRBV19, the J call TRBJ1-5; D unclear. Trimming stripped 1 base from V and 2 bases from J, with 12 bases between. The CDR3 consists of 16 residues. CDR1 is LNHDA and CDR2 is SQIVND in the germline V gene (reference sequence).

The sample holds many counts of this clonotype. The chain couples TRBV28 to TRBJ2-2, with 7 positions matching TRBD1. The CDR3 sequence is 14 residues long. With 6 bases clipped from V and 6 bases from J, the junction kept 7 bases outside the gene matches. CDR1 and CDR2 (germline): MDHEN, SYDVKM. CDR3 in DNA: TGTGCCAGCAGGCCAACAGGGGCCCCCGGGGAGCTGTTTTTT. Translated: CASRPTGAPGELFF.

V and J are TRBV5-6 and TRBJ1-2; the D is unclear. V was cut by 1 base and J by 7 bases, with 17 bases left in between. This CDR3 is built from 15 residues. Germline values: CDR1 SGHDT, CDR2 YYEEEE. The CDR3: CASSLRGGPESGYTF. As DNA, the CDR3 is TGTGCCAGCAGCTTGAGAGGAGGCCCTGAGAGTGGCTACACCTTC.

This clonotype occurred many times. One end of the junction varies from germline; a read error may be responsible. CDR3 DNA sequence: TGTGCCAGCAGGTTCCCCTACGGGCAGTACTTC. Translating it yields CASRFPYGQYF. The gene calls are TRBV28 and TRBJ2-7; D is unresolved. Germline V lookup: CDR1 MDHEN, CDR2 SYDVKM. The CDR3 runs 11 residues.

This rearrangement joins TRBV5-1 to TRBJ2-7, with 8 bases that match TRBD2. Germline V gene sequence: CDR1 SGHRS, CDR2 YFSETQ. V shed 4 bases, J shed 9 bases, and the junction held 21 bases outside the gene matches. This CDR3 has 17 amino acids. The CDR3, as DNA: TGCGCCAGCAGCCTGCAGGGGAGCGGGAGTACCAACCCCGCGCAGTACTTC. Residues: CASSLQGSGSTNPAQYF.

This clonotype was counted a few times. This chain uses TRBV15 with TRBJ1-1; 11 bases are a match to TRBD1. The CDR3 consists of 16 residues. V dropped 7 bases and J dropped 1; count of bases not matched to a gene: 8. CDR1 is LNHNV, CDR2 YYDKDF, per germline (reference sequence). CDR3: CATTGGQGASNTEAFF. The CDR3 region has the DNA TGTGCCACCACCGGAGGACAGGGGGCCTCGAACACTGAAGCTTTCTTT.

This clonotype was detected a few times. CDR3 in DNA: TGTGCCAGCAGTCACTCAGACAGTGGGTCTTATGGCTACACCTTC. This sequence encodes CASSHSDSGSYGYTF. The J gene is TRBJ1-2, the V gene TRBV3-1; D perhaps matches TRBD1 (5 bases). Deletions cut 6 bases from V and 5 bases from J, with 19 bases between. Germline V lookup: CDR1 LGHDT, CDR2 YNNKEL (reference sequence). The CDR3 is 15 residues long.

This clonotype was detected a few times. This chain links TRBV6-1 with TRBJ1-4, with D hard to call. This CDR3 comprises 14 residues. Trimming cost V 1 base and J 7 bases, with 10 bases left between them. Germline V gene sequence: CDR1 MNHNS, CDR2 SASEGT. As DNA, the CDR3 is TGTGCCAGCAGTGAAGTACTGAGAGGTGAAAAACTGTTTTTT. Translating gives CASSEVLRGEKLFF.

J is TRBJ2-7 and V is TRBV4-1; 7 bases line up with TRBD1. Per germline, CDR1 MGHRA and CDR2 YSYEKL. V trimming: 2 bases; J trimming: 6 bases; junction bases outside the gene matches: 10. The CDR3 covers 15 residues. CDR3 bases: TGCGCCAGCAGCCAATCCCCACAGGGGCCCAGCGAGCAGTACTTC. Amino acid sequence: CASSQSPQGPSEQYF.